What follows are 15 T cell receptor beta chains derived from one specimen sequenced in a study of OX40 agonist ivuxolimab in advanced cancers. Receptor amplification or capture employed the immunoSEQ multiplex PCR assay. Not all clones reach the TCRdb copy of this immuneACCESS table, which keeps in-frame sequences only. Checked studies attribute under half of the gap to unresolved V genes and leave the rest unexplained. This sample holds about 69,000 clones; 80% to 90% were observed only once. The ten largest clones represent about 6.3% of the sample. The material sequenced was CD4+ or CD8+ T cells sorted from blood, taken in a trial of the OX40 agonist ivuxolimab. All receptors come from an adult with an advanced solid tumor such as melanoma, head and neck, liver or kidney cancer.

This chain links TRBV6-1 with TRBJ1-1, with 8 bases fitting TRBD1. Trimming at V came to 5 bases and at J to 5 bases, leaving 7 bases not matched to a gene. There are 14 residues in the CDR3. CDR1 and CDR2 (germline): MNHNS, SASEGT. The CDR3 is CASSRDRTNTEAFF. The CDR3 DNA reads as TGTGCCAGCAGTCGGGACAGGACAAATACTGAAGCTTTCTTT.

This chain links TRBV11-1 with TRBJ2-1; 13 nucleotides align to TRBD2. Germline V gives CDR1 SGHAT, CDR2 FQDESV (reference sequence). The trim removed 5 bases at V and 1 base at J, leaving 2 bases unmatched. The CDR3 spans 16 residues. The CDR3 sequence: CASSRTSGSSYNEQFF. CDR3 DNA: TGTGCCAGCAGCCGGACTAGCGGGAGTTCCTACAATGAGCAGTTCTTC.

This rearrangement joins TRBV7-8 to TRBJ1-1; a weak D match, TRBD1 (5 bases). The germline gives CDR1 SGHVS, CDR2 FQNEAQ. The CDR3 runs 15 residues. The V and J ends lost 4 bases and 4 bases respectively, with 16 bases between them. CDR3 in DNA: TGTGCCAGCAGCTCTACTGCCATAAGGGGCACTGAAGCTTTCTTT. Translation gives CASSSTAIRGTEAFF.

The chain is built from TRBV19 and TRBJ1-5, with 7 positions matching TRBD1. This CDR3 region has 14 residues. V shed 10 bases, J shed 2 bases, and the junction held 8 bases outside the gene matches. From germline, CDR1 is LNHDA and CDR2 SQIVND (reference sequence). The CDR3 DNA reads TGTGCCACCGCAGGGGGGGCTGGCAATCAGCCCCAGCATTTT. Protein sequence: CATAGGAGNQPQHF.

CDR3 residues: CASSLRGITEAFF. Here the CDR3 DNA reads TGCGCCAGCAGCCTCCGAGGAATCACTGAAGCTTTCTTT. The chain recombines TRBV4-3 with TRBJ1-1, with D unresolved. The germline V and J ends were trimmed by 4 bases and 4 bases, with 10 bases remaining between them. Looked up from germline, CDR1 is LGHNA and CDR2 is YSLEER. The CDR3 has 13 residues.

V and J are TRBV4-1 and TRBJ2-1, with a tentative D call TRBD2 (5 bases). From germline, CDR1 is MGHRA and CDR2 YSYEKL. The V and J ends lost 2 bases and 0 bases respectively, with 20 bases between them. This CDR3 contains 19 residues. CDR3 amino acids: CASSQLGRTYGNSYNEQFF. CDR3 in DNA: TGCGCCAGCAGCCAATTGGGCAGGACTTACGGGAACTCCTACAATGAGCAGTTCTTC.

This clone has only a few counts. The gene calls are TRBV27 and TRBJ2-7; TRBD2 matches at 13 bases. The ends lost 4 bases at V and 3 bases at J; junction bases unmatched: 6. The CDR3 sequence is 16 residues long. Germline CDR1 is MNHEY and CDR2 is SMNVEV (reference sequence). The CDR3 sequence: CASSSGLAGRVYEQYF. The CDR3 coding sequence is TGTGCCAGCAGTTCGGGACTAGCGGGAAGGGTCTACGAGCAGTACTTC.

The genes are TRBV30 and TRBJ1-1; the match to TRBD1 covers 7 bases. Looked up from germline, CDR1 is GTSNPN and CDR2 is SVGIG (reference sequence). This CDR3 is built from 11 residues. V lost 2 bases to trimming and J lost 6 bases; unmatched junction nucleotides: 0. In DNA form, the CDR3 reads TGTGCCTGGAGTAGGGGGCCTGAAGCTTTCTTT. Encoded protein: CAWSRGPEAFF.

V usage is TRBV28 and J usage is TRBJ1-3, with D possibly matching TRBD1 (6 bases). V was pared by 7 bases and J by 8 bases, with 12 bases between. From germline, CDR1 is MDHEN and CDR2 SYDVKM. CDR3 length equals 12 residues. The CDR3 loop is CASTRGVDTIYF. The CDR3, as DNA: TGTGCCAGCACCAGGGGAGTTGACACCATATATTTT. The full variable domain, with the rest looked up from reference TRBV28 and TRBJ1-3, is DVKVTQSSRYLVKRTGEKVFLECVQDMDHENMFWYRQDPGLGLRLIYFSYDVKMKEKGDIPEGYSVSREKKERFSLILESASTNQTSMYLCASTRGVDTIYFGEGSWLTVV.

V is TRBV9 and J is TRBJ1-4; D perhaps matches TRBD1 (5 bases). CDR1 is SGDLS and CDR2 is YYNGEE in the germline V gene. CDR3 size: 15 residues. Between the trimmed V and J ends, which lost 0 bases and 4 bases, there was a span of 10 bases. The CDR3 here is CASSVGGGINEKLFF. In DNA form, the CDR3 reads TGTGCCAGCAGCGTAGGCGGGGGGATTAATGAAAAACTGTTTTTT.

This rearrangement joins TRBV19 to TRBJ1-2; TRBD1 matches 8 bases. The ends lost 5 bases at V and 8 bases at J; junction bases unmatched: 7. Germline CDR1 LNHDA, CDR2 SQIVND (reference sequence). This CDR3 is built from 13 residues. The CDR3 here is CASSPGQGLGYTF. DNA for the CDR3: TGTGCCAGTAGTCCAGGACAGGGTCTCGGCTACACCTTC.

This clone was detected a few times. V usage is TRBV7-6 and J usage is TRBJ1-5; D is undetermined. The CDR3 consists of 13 residues. The germline V gene has CDR1 SGHVS and CDR2 FNYEAQ. Trimming removed 5 bases from V and 9 bases from J, with 14 bases in between. The CDR3: CASSISGERPQHF. The DNA for the CDR3 is TGTGCCAGCAGCATCTCCGGCGAGAGGCCCCAGCATTTT.

The V and J genes are TRBV29-1 and TRBJ1-6; 7 bases are a match to TRBD1. CDR3 length: 13 amino acids. With V trimmed by 5 bases and J by 5 bases, 3 bases remained unmatched. Germline CDR1 and CDR2: SQVTM and ANQGSEA. The DNA for the CDR3 is TGCAGCGTTCAGGGGGACCATAATTCACCCCTCCACTTT. This gives the protein CSVQGDHNSPLHF.

This clone showed up just a few times. The chain joins TRBV7-9 to TRBJ1-1; no clear D gene. The germline V gene has CDR1 SEHNR and CDR2 FQNEAQ (reference sequence). Trimming took off 6 bases at V and 1 base at J, with 12 bases between the two ends. CDR3 length: 14 residues. CDR3 in DNA: TGTGCCAGCAGTGAGGGAGGGAGGAACACTGAAGCTTTCTTT. Its protein is CASSEGGRNTEAFF.

V gene TRBV4-1 combines with J gene TRBJ1-3, with D unresolved. V was trimmed by 0 bases and J by 0 bases, leaving 12 bases between them. This CDR3 contains 17 residues. Germline lookup yields CDR1 MGHRA and CDR2 YSYEKL. CDR3 amino acids: CASSQEPITVSGNTIYF. CDR3 coding DNA: TGCGCCAGCAGCCAAGAGCCCATTACAGTCTCTGGAAACACCATATATTTT.